A single sample is the source of the 15 T cell receptor beta chains below, sequenced in a study of T cells after yellow fever vaccination. One entry per CDR3 protein results from TCRdb running MiXCR on the 5' RACE reads. The sample has about 74,000 distinct CDR3 sequences, around 6.5% seen once; the top ten hold 35%. Sequenced here: CD8+ T cells sorted from PBMCs, sampled 5 days after the first yellow fever vaccination. The origin of the receptors is a young man who received the YFV17D yellow fever vaccine.

The chain carries TRBV6-5 and TRBJ2-3; 7 bases align to TRBD1. After removal of 2 bases from V and 4 bases from J, the junction contained 0 bases not matched to a gene. The germline V gene encodes CDR1 MNHEY and CDR2 SVGAGI. CDR3 length equals 13 residues. CDR3 DNA sequence: TGTGCCAGCAGTTACACAGGGGCAGATACGCAGTATTTT. Encoded protein: CASSYTGADTQYF.

This clonotype was seen at least ten times. The rearrangement uses TRBV29-1 and TRBJ2-7, with D perhaps TRBD2 (6 bases). This CDR3 spans 12 amino acids. Trimming removed 5 bases at V and 7 bases at J, with 15 bases between. The germline V gene encodes CDR1 SQVTM and CDR2 ANQGSEA. The CDR3 loop reads CSVRRLGGEQYV. DNA of the CDR3: TGCAGCGTTAGGCGTCTCGGGGGTGAGCAGTACGTC.

In this sample, this clonotype turned up many times. The chain links TRBV29-1 to TRBJ1-1, with unresolved D. CDR1 is SQVTM, CDR2 ANQGSEA, per germline. Trimming removed 0 bases from V and 6 bases from J, with 8 bases in between. The CDR3 runs to 12 residues. This chain's CDR3 is CSVEDMAAEAFF. CDR3 DNA: TGCAGCGTTGAAGATATGGCAGCTGAAGCTTTCTTT. Full variable domain (remainder filled in from reference TRBV29-1 and TRBJ1-1): SAVISQKPSRDICQRGTSLTIQCQVDSQVTMMFWYRQQPGQSLTLIATANQGSEATYESGFVIDKFPISRPNLTFSTLTVSNMSPEDSSIYLCSVEDMAAEAFFGQGTRLTVV.

This clonotype appeared many times. V and J are TRBV19 and TRBJ1-1; D is possibly TRBD1 (6 bases). Trimming took 10 bases from V and 7 from J, leaving 16 bases between them. This CDR3 has 12 amino acids. CDR1 is LNHDA, CDR2 SQIVND, per germline (reference sequence). Here the CDR3 DNA reads TGTGCCACCCAACAGGGCCCCCTTGAAGCTTTCTTT. Translated, it gives CATQQGPLEAFF.

This chain links TRBV5-4 with TRBJ2-2; TRBD1 is a possible D gene (6 bases). The V end lost 4 bases, the J end lost 2 bases, and 12 bases lay between the germline ends. Germline-derived CDR1 and CDR2 are SGHNT and YYREEE (reference sequence). The CDR3 consists of 15 residues. Here the CDR3 DNA reads TGTGCCAGCAGCCGGACAGACTTTAACACCGGGGAGCTGTTTTTT. Its protein is CASSRTDFNTGELFF.

V gene TRBV7-9 combines with J gene TRBJ1-2; D is ambiguous. Deletions cut 7 bases from V and 6 bases from J, with 27 bases between. Germline lookup yields CDR1 SEHNR and CDR2 FQNEAQ (reference sequence). The CDR3 runs to 17 residues. CDR3 DNA: TGTGCCAGCACCATCCAGCTCCAGTCTGCATTTTCCCATGGCTACACCTTC. Encoded protein: CASTIQLQSAFSHGYTF.

At least ten counts were recorded for this clonotype. In nucleotides, the CDR3 is TGCAGTGCGTTTGGGTGGGACACCGGGGAGCTGTTTTTT. As protein: CSAFGWDTGELFF. The rearrangement joins TRBV20-1 to TRBJ2-2; unclear D gene. The V gene lost 6 bases and the J gene lost 3 bases, with 11 bases spanning the gap. Germline V lookup: CDR1 DFQATT, CDR2 SNEGSKA (reference sequence). CDR3 length: 13 amino acids.

This clonotype was seen at least ten times. The J gene is TRBJ1-1, the V gene TRBV4-1, with D maybe TRBD1 (5 bases). V gave up 4 bases and J gave up 6 bases, with 18 bases separating them. Germline values: CDR1 MGHRA, CDR2 YSYEKL. The CDR3 contains 15 residues. DNA of the CDR3: TGCGCCAGCAGCCGCCGGGGGGAGGGCGGGCCTGAAGCTTTCTTT. Amino acid sequence: CASSRRGEGGPEAFF.

The CDR3 loop is CASSFSAATSFIYGYTF. The CDR3 coding sequence is TGTGCCAGCAGTTTTTCCGCCGCGACATCGTTTATCTATGGCTACACCTTC. This sequence joins TRBV6-5 and TRBJ1-2; no definite D call. CDR1 and CDR2 (germline): MNHEY, SVGAGI. With 4 bases removed from V and 4 bases from J, the gap between germline ends came to 22 bases. This CDR3 region has 17 residues.

The chain uses TRBV7-8 and TRBJ1-5; 7 bases are a match to TRBD1. There are 19 residues in the CDR3. In germline, CDR1 is SGHVS, CDR2 FQNEAQ. The V and J ends lost 0 bases and 0 bases, in that order; junction bases with no gene match: 11. CDR3 nucleotides: TGTGCCAGCAGCTTAGCGCTTGGGGGACAGTTCTATAGCAATCAGCCCCAGCATTTT. Its translation: CASSLALGGQFYSNQPQHF.

A few counts support this clonotype. This chain links TRBV12-3 or TRBV12-4 with TRBJ1-2, with unresolved D. This CDR3 region has 14 residues. The ends were cut back, 1 base at V and 8 bases at J, with 14 bases in the middle. The CDR3 protein is CASSLESGVGGYTF. CDR3 sequence (DNA): TGTGCCAGCAGTTTAGAGTCCGGTGTCGGAGGCTACACCTTC.

Only one count was recorded for this clonotype. One junction end does not reproduce the germline sequence, and a read error may be involved. The chain is built from TRBV6-1 and TRBJ2-5; 9 bases fit TRBD1. The CDR3 extends over 15 amino acids. From germline, CDR1 is MNHNS and CDR2 SASEGT. The CDR3 DNA follows: TGTGCCAGCAGTGGGACAGGGGTTCGGCAAGAGACCCAGCACTTC. Translation: CASSGTGVRQETQHF.

In this sample, this clonotype turned up a few times. V and J are TRBV27 and TRBJ1-2; no clear D gene. V gave up 0 bases and J gave up 4 bases, with 6 bases separating them. The CDR3 is 13 amino acids. Germline CDR1 MNHEY, CDR2 SMNVEV (reference sequence). CDR3 nucleotide sequence: TGTGCCAGCAGTTTATCGGGAACCTATGGCTACACCTTC. Translation gives CASSLSGTYGYTF.

This clonotype came up a few times. V is TRBV12-3 or TRBV12-4 and J is TRBJ1-1; D is unresolved. The CDR3 has 15 residues. V was clipped by 7 bases and J by 3 bases, with 18 bases between them. CDR3 sequence reads: CASTPGPLGYTEAFF. CDR3 in DNA: TGTGCCAGCACCCCGGGCCCCTTAGGTTACACTGAAGCTTTCTTT.

This clonotype was found many times. V and J are TRBV7-9 and TRBJ2-7; D is ambiguous. Germline loops: CDR1 SEHNR, CDR2 FQNEAQ (reference sequence). The CDR3 is 13 residues long. V gave up 4 bases and J gave up 4 bases, with 11 bases separating them. The CDR3 is CASSSEHSYEQYV. CDR3 nucleotides: TGTGCCAGCAGCTCTGAGCACTCTTACGAGCAGTACGTC.